The present T cell receptor beta chain was sequenced within a study of blood T cell repertoires in COVID-19. Assay used: immunoSEQ multiplex PCR; TCRdb lists only in-frame clones, some missing. The table includes approximately 93,000 clones, about 91% detected once. The source is a man aged 50 to 59 with COVID-19, enrolled during active disease. The sequencing input was peripheral blood.

In DNA form, the CDR3 reads TGTGCCAGCAGTCAACCGTTGCACCGGGACACCAGCAGCTCCTACAATGAGCAGTTCTTC. It codes for CASSQPLHRDTSSSYNEQFF. The rearrangement links TRBV28 to TRBJ2-1; TRBD1 is a possible D gene (6 bases). Looked up from germline, CDR1 is MDHEN and CDR2 is SYDVKM. The CDR3 loop spans 20 amino acids. Trimming stripped 5 bases from V and 0 bases from J, with 26 bases between.